The clone carrying this T cell receptor (beta chain) was seen repeatedly, ten times or more. As yet, its antigen is unknown. Amplification of TCR beta CDR3 regions was performed using RNA transcripts as template. A first-round RT-PCR of the TCR CDR3 used the HTBI primer set. Via MiXCR, TCRdb re-called the multiplex PCR reads, giving one row per CDR3 protein. Found here are about 680,000 distinct CDR3 sequences, 35% of them singletons; the top ten hold around 30%. No progression to ophthalmopathy during 18 months of follow-up defined stable disease. Clinical symptoms, serum thyroxine, TRAb, thyroid ultrasound and orbital computed tomography informed diagnoses. The entry originates in a study of T cells in Graves' hyperthyroidism and ophthalmopathy. Study-wide context: It was at initial diagnosis, before any treatment, that peripheral blood was collected. Overall study findings and caveats: In the blood, most expanded thyroid clonotypes above 0.001 appeared as well.

CDR3 length: 13 amino acids. Germline loops: CDR1 SNHLY, CDR2 FYNNEI. Trimming shortened V by 7 bases and J by 4 bases, and 13 bases separated the two germline ends. The TCR sequence derives from a woman in her thirties or forties with Graves' hyperthyroidism. The chain joins TRBV2 to TRBJ1-2, with D maybe TRBD1 (5 bases). The sequenced sample was blood. The CDR3 loop reads CASTTDTLYGYTF. The CDR3 nucleotides read TGTGCCAGCACTACGGACACTCTCTATGGCTACACCTTC.